This passage covers 24 T cell receptor beta chains from one sample sequenced in a study of T cell repertoires in ileal Crohn's disease. Time point reported: neoterminal ileum biopsy at postoperative endoscopy, about 6 months after surgery. The data were produced by immunoSEQ multiplex PCR, yet TCRdb's version contains in-frame clones alone and is incomplete. Of about 11,000 clones in the sample, roughly 72% are singletons; the top ten hold about 8.3%. Source material: ileal tissue. The receptors come from an adult with Crohn's disease.

The chain carries TRBV10-3 and TRBJ2-3; 9 bases line up with TRBD2. CDR1 and CDR2 (germline): ENHRY, SYGVKD. J lost 3 bases, V lost 6 bases, and 7 bases had no gene match. The CDR3 totals 15 residues. The CDR3 region is CAISSSGSGTDTQYF. CDR3 DNA: TGTGCCATCAGCAGTAGCGGGAGTGGGACAGATACGCAGTATTTT.

The V call is TRBV29-1, the J call TRBJ1-2; tentatively, D is TRBD1 (5 bases). Germline V CDR1 and CDR2: SQVTM, ANQGSEA. The V and J ends lost 2 bases and 4 bases respectively, with 11 bases between them. The CDR3 extends over 13 amino acids. The CDR3 is CSVERRGTYGYTF. CDR3 sequence (DNA): TGCAGCGTTGAAAGAAGGGGAACCTATGGCTACACCTTC.

The chain uses TRBV5-6 and TRBJ1-2; D is ambiguous. V was shortened by 4 bases and J by 0 bases, with 10 bases between the two germline ends. Germline assignment: CDR1 SGHDT and CDR2 YYEEEE. The CDR3 extends over 14 amino acids. The CDR3 DNA sequence: TGTGCCAGCAGCCTGGATCGGTCTAACTATGGCTACACCTTC. This codes for CASSLDRSNYGYTF.

In DNA, the CDR3 is TGTGCCAGCAGCCCCGACGGACAGAACACTGAAGCTTTCTTT. Its protein product is CASSPDGQNTEAFF. The chain couples TRBV7-9 to TRBJ1-1, with D possibly TRBD1 on 5 matching bases. Germline CDR1 and CDR2: SEHNR and FQNEAQ (reference sequence). Trimming pared 5 bases from V and 1 base from J, leaving 11 bases between. The CDR3 length is 14 residues.

There are a few counts of this clone. The gene calls are TRBV6-4 and TRBJ2-2, with 10 bases fitting TRBD1. The CDR3 sequence is 16 residues long. Trimming cost V 4 bases and J 3 bases; bases outside gene matches: 5. CDR1 is MRHNA, CDR2 SNTAGT, per germline. CDR3 amino acids: CASSGQGAGDTGELFF. The CDR3 coding sequence is TGTGCCAGCAGTGGACAGGGGGCCGGGGACACCGGGGAGCTGTTTTTT.

The chain recombines TRBV7-9 with TRBJ1-5, with a weak D call TRBD1 (6 bases). Germline values: CDR1 SEHNR, CDR2 FQNEAQ (reference sequence). This CDR3 has 14 amino acids. The V gene lost 6 bases and the J gene lost 6 bases, with 15 bases spanning the gap. The DNA of the CDR3 is TGTGCCAGCAGTTTTCAGGGGCCAGGTCAGCCCCAGCATTTT. Translated: CASSFQGPGQPQHF.

This sequence joins TRBV2 and TRBJ2-7; the D gene is possibly TRBD2 (5 bases). V shed 4 bases and J shed 1 base, with 14 bases lying between them. There are 15 residues in the CDR3. Germline V gives CDR1 SNHLY, CDR2 FYNNEI. The CDR3 nucleotides read TGTGCCAGCAGTGCCCGGACTCCAAGGTCCTACGAGCAGTACTTC. It translates to CASSARTPRSYEQYF.

This clone was seen just once. The chain uses TRBV27 and TRBJ2-7, with 10 bases matching TRBD1. The CDR3 has 14 residues. Germline CDR1 and CDR2: MNHEY and SMNVEV (reference sequence). V gave up 6 bases and J gave up 6 bases; unmatched junction bases: 8. In nucleotides, the CDR3 is TGTGCCAGCAGCCTGGACAGGGGGATGGGCGAGCAGTACTTC. Its protein is CASSLDRGMGEQYF.

The chain links TRBV2 to TRBJ2-7; tentatively, D is TRBD2 (6 bases). The V end lost 1 base, the J end lost 1 base, and 11 bases lay between the germline ends. The CDR3 totals 15 residues. In germline, CDR1 is SNHLY, CDR2 FYNNEI. CDR3: CASSEGASESYEQYF. DNA of the CDR3: TGTGCCAGCAGTGAAGGGGCTAGCGAGTCCTACGAGCAGTACTTC.

The J gene is TRBJ2-7, the V gene TRBV28; D is undetermined. CDR3 size: 14 residues. V lost 6 bases, J lost 2 bases, and 14 bases lay in between. CDR1 is MDHEN, CDR2 SYDVKM, per germline. CDR3 amino acids: CASSLGSPPYEQYF. CDR3 nucleotide sequence: TGTGCCAGCAGCCTAGGATCGCCTCCCTACGAGCAGTACTTC.

The chain links TRBV6-1 to TRBJ1-2; possibly TRBD1 for D (5 bases). CDR3 length: 15 amino acids. The V gene's germline CDR1 is MNHNS and CDR2 SASEGT. Trimming left V 6 bases short and J 2 bases short, with 16 bases between. CDR3 nucleotide sequence: TGTGCCAGCAGGGTGGATGCGGGGCCCAACTATGGCTACACCTTC. It is translated as CASRVDAGPNYGYTF.

The chain employs TRBV4-3 and TRBJ1-2, with a weak D call TRBD1 (5 bases). The CDR3 contains 15 residues. V was shortened by 0 bases and J by 4 bases, with 12 bases between the two germline ends. Germline lookup yields CDR1 LGHNA and CDR2 YSLEER. The DNA for the CDR3 is TGCGCCAGCAGCCAAGAATTGGGGGGGGTCTATGGCTACACCTTC. It codes for CASSQELGGVYGYTF.

This clone was seen a few times. In the same sample, other DNA sequences code for this CDR3. The rearrangement uses TRBV28 and TRBJ2-7; D not resolved. CDR3 length equals 11 residues. CDR1 and CDR2 (germline): MDHEN, SYDVKM. The V gene lost 3 bases and the J gene lost 3 bases, with 3 bases spanning the gap. CDR3 residues: CASSLYYEQYF. The CDR3 nucleotides are TGTGCCAGCAGTTTGTACTACGAGCAGTACTTC.

The rearrangement links TRBV5-6 to TRBJ2-7; D gene uncertain. The V end lost 4 bases, the J end lost 2 bases, and 13 bases lay between the germline ends. The CDR3 contains 14 residues. The germline CDR1 and CDR2 sequences are SGHDT and YYEEEE. The CDR3 is CASSQPTNTYEQYF. Here the CDR3 DNA reads TGTGCCAGCAGCCAGCCGACAAATACCTACGAGCAGTACTTC. The full variable domain, completed using reference TRBV5-6 and TRBJ2-7, is DAGVTQSPTHLIKTRGQQVTLRCSPKSGHDTVSWYQQALGQGPQFIFQYYEEEERQRGNFPDRFSGHQFPNYSSELNVNALLLGDSALYLCASSQPTNTYEQYFGPGTRLTVT.

The V gene is TRBV7-9, the J gene TRBJ1-2; TRBD1 agrees at 7 bases. This CDR3 contains 16 residues. Germline V lookup: CDR1 SEHNR, CDR2 FQNEAQ (reference sequence). Trimming took 0 bases from V and 2 from J; bases not matched to a gene: 6. The CDR3 coding sequence is TGTGCCAGCAGCTTAGCGGGGACAGACCTCAACTATGGCTACACCTTC. It specifies CASSLAGTDLNYGYTF.

This clone was counted between two and nine times. A much larger clonotype is one base distant, so this may be a read error. Additional DNA sequences in this sample encode the identical CDR3. The chain combines TRBV29-1 with TRBJ1-5; D is unresolved. Germline V gives CDR1 SQVTM, CDR2 ANQGSEA. The CDR3 sequence is 13 residues long. CDR3 in DNA: TGCAGTGGTAAGAGGGTCTTCCATCAGCCCCAGCATTTT. This sequence encodes CSGKRVFHQPQHF.

The chain recombines TRBV29-1 with TRBJ2-7; 8 bases match TRBD1. CDR1 SQVTM and CDR2 ANQGSEA come from the germline V gene. CDR3 length: 16 residues. The ends lost 6 bases at V and 0 bases at J; junction bases unmatched: 13. CDR3 bases: TGCAGCGTCGAACCCCTCCAGGGGGCCCTCTCCTACGAGCAGTACTTC. This translates into CSVEPLQGALSYEQYF.

This clone has only a few counts. This chain connects TRBV6-1 to TRBJ1-4, with TRBD1 matching over 8 bases. Germline CDR1 and CDR2: MNHNS and SASEGT. The CDR3 is made up of 16 amino acids. With V trimmed by 3 bases and J by 6 bases, 9 bases remained unmatched. CDR3 nucleotide sequence: TGTGCCAGCAGTGATTTATTACAGGGGGACTATGAAAAACTGTTTTTT. Translated: CASSDLLQGDYEKLFF.

This chain uses TRBV7-8 with TRBJ1-1; D possibly corresponds to TRBD1 (6 bases). With 6 bases removed from V and 2 bases from J, the gap between germline ends came to 13 bases. The germline gives CDR1 SGHVS, CDR2 FQNEAQ. The CDR3 spans 14 residues. The chain's CDR3 is CASRGNRVNTEAFF. The CDR3 nucleotides read TGTGCCAGCAGGGGAAACAGGGTTAACACTGAAGCTTTCTTT.

V is TRBV2 and J is TRBJ1-2, with D perhaps TRBD1 (5 bases). Germline V gives CDR1 SNHLY, CDR2 FYNNEI. Trimming left V 6 bases short and J 2 bases short, with 10 bases between. This CDR3 has 13 residues. CDR3 sequence: CASSSQENYGYTF. The DNA of the CDR3 is TGTGCCAGCAGCTCACAGGAAAACTATGGCTACACCTTC. Looking up the rest from reference TRBV2 and TRBJ1-2 gives the full variable domain: EPEVTQTPSHQVTQMGQEVILRCVPISNHLYFYWYRQILGQKVEFLVSFYNNEISEKSEIFDDQFSVERPDGSNFTLKIRSTKLEDSAMYFCASSSQENYGYTFGSGTRLTVV.

This sequence joins TRBV4-2 and TRBJ2-7, with 12 bases that match TRBD2. Germline CDR1 LGHNA, CDR2 YNFKEQ. J lost 7 bases, V lost 4 bases, and 11 bases had no gene match. The CDR3 covers 16 residues. The CDR3 loop reads CASSRPGLAGTEEQYF. CDR3 DNA: TGTGCCAGCAGCCGACCAGGACTAGCGGGAACGGAAGAGCAGTACTTC.

The gene calls are TRBV2 and TRBJ1-2; D is possibly TRBD1 (6 bases). Germline V CDR1 and CDR2: SNHLY, FYNNEI. CDR3 length: 12 amino acids. Trimming removed 5 bases at V and 11 bases at J, with 15 bases between. DNA of the CDR3: TGTGCCAGCAGTACTAACAGGGACCCGTACACCTTC. Its protein is CASSTNRDPYTF.

V is TRBV9 and J is TRBJ2-1, with a possible D match to TRBD1 (6 bases). Trimming cost V 3 bases and J 0 bases, with 10 bases left between them. The germline V gene has CDR1 SGDLS and CDR2 YYNGEE. The CDR3 consists of 15 residues. The CDR3 DNA reads TGTGCCAGCAGCGCGGACAGCCTCTCCTACAATGAGCAGTTCTTC. It codes for CASSADSLSYNEQFF.

The rearrangement uses TRBV5-6 and TRBJ2-1; no reliable D call. The CDR3 spans 12 residues. The V and J ends lost 1 base and 15 bases respectively, with 14 bases between them. Germline loops: CDR1 SGHDT, CDR2 YYEEEE. The CDR3 loop reads CASSLWVGDPFF. CDR3 bases: TGTGCCAGCAGCTTGTGGGTCGGAGATCCGTTCTTC.